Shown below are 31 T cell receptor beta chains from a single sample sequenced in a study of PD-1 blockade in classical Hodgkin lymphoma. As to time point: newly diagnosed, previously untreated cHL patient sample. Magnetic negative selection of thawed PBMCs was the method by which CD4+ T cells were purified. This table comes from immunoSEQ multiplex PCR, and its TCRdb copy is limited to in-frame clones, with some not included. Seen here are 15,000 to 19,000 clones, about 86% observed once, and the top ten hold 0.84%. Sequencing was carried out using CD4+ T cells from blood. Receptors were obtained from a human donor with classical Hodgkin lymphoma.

This CDR3 reads CASSLSRASRMEQYF. The CDR3 DNA sequence: TGTGCCAGCTCACTATCCCGAGCATCTCGGATGGAGCAGTACTTC. The V call is TRBV18, the J call TRBJ2-7; D is uncertain. V was shortened by 4 bases and J by 7 bases, with 20 bases between the two germline ends. Looked up from germline, CDR1 is KGHSH and CDR2 is LQKENI. This CDR3 spans 15 amino acids. Combining the CDR3 with reference TRBV18 and TRBJ2-7 gives the whole variable domain NAGVMQNPRHLVRRRGQEARLRCSPMKGHSHVYWYRQLPEEGLKFMVYLQKENIIDESGMPKERFSAEFPKEGPSILRIQQVVRGDSAAYFCASSLSRASRMEQYFGPGTRLTVT.

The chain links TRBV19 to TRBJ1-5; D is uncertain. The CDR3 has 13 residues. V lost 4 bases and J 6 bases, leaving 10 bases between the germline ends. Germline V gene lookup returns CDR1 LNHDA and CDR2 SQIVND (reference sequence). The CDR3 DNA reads TGTGCCAGTAGTACGGGGTTGAGTCAGCCCCAGCATTTT. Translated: CASSTGLSQPQHF.

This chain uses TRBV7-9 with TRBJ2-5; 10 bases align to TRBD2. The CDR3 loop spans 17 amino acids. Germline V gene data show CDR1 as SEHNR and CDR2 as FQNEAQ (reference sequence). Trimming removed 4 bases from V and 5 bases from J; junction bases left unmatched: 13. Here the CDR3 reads CASSSPGLAASLETQYF. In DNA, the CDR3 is TGTGCCAGCAGCTCTCCAGGACTAGCGGCCTCCCTTGAGACCCAGTACTTC.

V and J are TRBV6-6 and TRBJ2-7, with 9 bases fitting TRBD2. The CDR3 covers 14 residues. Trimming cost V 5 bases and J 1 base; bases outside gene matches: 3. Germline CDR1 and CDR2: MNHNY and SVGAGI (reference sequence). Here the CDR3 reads CASSKGLASYEQYF. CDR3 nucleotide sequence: TGTGCCAGCAGTAAGGGACTAGCTTCCTACGAGCAGTACTTC.

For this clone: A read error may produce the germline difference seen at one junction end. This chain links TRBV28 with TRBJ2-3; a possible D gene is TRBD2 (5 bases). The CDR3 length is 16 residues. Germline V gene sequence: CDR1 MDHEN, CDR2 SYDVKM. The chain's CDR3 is CASSVWGASTADTQYF. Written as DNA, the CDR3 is TGTGCCAGCAGTGTATGGGGAGCCTCGACGGCAGATACGCAGTATTTT.

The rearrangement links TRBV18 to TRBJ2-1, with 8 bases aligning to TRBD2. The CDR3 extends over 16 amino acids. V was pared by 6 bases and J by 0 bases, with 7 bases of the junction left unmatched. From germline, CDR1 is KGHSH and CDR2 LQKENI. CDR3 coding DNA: TGTGCCAGCTCGCCGGGGGGGAGGAGCTCCTACAATGAGCAGTTCTTC. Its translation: CASSPGGRSSYNEQFF.

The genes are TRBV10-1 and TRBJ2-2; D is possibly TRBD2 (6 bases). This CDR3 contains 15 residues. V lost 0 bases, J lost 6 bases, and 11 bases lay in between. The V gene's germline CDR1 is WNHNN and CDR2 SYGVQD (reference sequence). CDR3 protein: CASSESGLGAGELFF. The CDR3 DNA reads TGCGCCAGCAGTGAGTCGGGACTGGGTGCCGGGGAGCTGTTTTTT.

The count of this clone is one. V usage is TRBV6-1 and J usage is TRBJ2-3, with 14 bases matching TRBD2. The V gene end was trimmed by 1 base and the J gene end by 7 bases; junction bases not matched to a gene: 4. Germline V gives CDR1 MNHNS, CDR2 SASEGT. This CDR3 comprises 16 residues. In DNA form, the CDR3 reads TGTGCCAGCAGTGAAGGACTAGCGGGAGGGCGTAATACGCAGTATTTT. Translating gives CASSEGLAGGRNTQYF.

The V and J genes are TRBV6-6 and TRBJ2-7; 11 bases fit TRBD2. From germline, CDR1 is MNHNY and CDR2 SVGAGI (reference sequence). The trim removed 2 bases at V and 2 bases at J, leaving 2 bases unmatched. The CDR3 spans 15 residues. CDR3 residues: CASSYVAGGPYEQYF. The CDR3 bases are TGTGCCAGCAGTTACGTAGCGGGAGGGCCCTACGAGCAGTACTTC.

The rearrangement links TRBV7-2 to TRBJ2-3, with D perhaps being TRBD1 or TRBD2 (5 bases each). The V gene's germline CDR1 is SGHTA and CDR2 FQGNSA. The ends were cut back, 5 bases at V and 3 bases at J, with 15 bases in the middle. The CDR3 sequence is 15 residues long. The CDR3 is CASSPLGVPTDTQYF. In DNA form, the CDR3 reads TGTGCCAGCAGCCCCCTGGGGGTGCCAACAGATACGCAGTATTTT.

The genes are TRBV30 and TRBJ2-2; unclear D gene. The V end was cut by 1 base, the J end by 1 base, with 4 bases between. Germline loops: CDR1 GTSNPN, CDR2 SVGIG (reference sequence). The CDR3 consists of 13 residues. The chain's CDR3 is CAWSGRNTGELFF. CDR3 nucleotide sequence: TGTGCCTGGAGTGGAAGGAACACCGGGGAGCTGTTTTTT.

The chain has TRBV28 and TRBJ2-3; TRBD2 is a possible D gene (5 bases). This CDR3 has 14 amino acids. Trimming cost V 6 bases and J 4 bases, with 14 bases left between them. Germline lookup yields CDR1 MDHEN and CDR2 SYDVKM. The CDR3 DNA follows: TGTGCCAGCAGCCCTTCCGGGGTTGCAGATACGCAGTATTTT. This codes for CASSPSGVADTQYF.

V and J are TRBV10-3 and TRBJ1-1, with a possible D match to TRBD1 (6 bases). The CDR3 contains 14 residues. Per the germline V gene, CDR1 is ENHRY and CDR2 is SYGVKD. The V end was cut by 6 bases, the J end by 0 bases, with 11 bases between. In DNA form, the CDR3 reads TGTGCCATCAGCGACAGGACCCTGAACACTGAAGCTTTCTTT. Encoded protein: CAISDRTLNTEAFF.

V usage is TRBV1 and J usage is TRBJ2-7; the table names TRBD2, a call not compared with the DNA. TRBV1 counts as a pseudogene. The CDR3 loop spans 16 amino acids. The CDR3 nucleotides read TGCACCAGCCAAAGGTGGGAGGGGGAGCGGAGGTACGAGCAGTACTTC. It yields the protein CTSQRWEGERRYEQYF.

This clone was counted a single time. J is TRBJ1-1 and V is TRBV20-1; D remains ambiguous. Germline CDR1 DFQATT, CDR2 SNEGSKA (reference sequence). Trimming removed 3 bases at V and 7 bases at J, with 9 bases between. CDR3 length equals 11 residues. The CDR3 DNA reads TGCAGTGCTAGTAAAAGGGATGAAGCTTTCTTT. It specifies CSASKRDEAFF.

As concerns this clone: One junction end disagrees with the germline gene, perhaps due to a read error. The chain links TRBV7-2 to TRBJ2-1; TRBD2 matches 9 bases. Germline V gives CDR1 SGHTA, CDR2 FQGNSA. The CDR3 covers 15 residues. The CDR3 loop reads CASRLGGRAHNEQFF. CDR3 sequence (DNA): TGTGCCAGCAGATTAGGCGGGAGGGCTCACAATGAGCAGTTCTTC.

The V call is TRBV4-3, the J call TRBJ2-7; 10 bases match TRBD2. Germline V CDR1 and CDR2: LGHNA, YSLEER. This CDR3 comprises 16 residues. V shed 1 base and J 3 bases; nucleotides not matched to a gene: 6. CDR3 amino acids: CASSQVVSGRRYEQYF. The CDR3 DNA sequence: TGCGCCAGCAGCCAAGTCGTTAGCGGGAGGCGCTACGAGCAGTACTTC.

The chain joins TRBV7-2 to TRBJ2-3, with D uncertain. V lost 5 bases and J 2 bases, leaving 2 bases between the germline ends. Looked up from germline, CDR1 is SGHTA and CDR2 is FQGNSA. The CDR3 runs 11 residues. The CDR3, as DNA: TGTGCCAGCAGCGACACAGATACGCAGTATTTT. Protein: CASSDTDTQYF.

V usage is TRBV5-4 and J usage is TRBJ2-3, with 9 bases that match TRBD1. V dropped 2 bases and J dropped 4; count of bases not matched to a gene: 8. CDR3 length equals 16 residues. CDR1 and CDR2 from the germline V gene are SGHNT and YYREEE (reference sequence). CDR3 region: CASSFSQGQGSDTQYF. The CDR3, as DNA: TGTGCCAGCAGCTTTTCCCAGGGACAGGGTTCAGATACGCAGTATTTT.

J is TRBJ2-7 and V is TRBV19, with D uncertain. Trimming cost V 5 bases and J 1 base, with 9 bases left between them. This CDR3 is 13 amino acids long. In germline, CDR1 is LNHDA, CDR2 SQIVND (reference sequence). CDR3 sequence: CASSAFKSYEQYF. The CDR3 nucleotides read TGTGCCAGTAGTGCTTTTAAGTCCTACGAGCAGTACTTC.

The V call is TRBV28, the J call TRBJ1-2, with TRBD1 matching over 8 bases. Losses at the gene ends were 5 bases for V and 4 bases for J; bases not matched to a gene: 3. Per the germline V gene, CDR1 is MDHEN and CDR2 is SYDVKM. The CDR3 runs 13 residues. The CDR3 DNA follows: TGTGCCAGCAGTGTAGGACAGGGCTATGGCTACACCTTC. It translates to CASSVGQGYGYTF.

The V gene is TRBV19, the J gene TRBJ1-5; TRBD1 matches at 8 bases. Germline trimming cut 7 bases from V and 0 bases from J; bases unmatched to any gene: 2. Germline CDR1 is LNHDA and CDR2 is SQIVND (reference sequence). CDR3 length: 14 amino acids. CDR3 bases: TGTGCCAGTACGGGACAGGTTAGCAATCAGCCCCAGCATTTT. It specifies CASTGQVSNQPQHF.

This CDR3 is CASAPTRNTEAFF. The CDR3 DNA is TGTGCCAGCGCCCCGACAAGGAACACTGAAGCTTTCTTT. The rearrangement uses TRBV28 and TRBJ1-1; unclear D gene. The CDR3 sequence is 13 residues long. V was cut by 8 bases and J by 1 base, with 11 bases left in between. Germline V CDR1 and CDR2: MDHEN, SYDVKM.

CDR3 sequence reads: CASSLMDRLVPDTQYF. CDR3 nucleotides: TGTGCCAGCAGTTTAATGGACAGGTTGGTCCCAGATACGCAGTATTTT. The J gene is TRBJ2-3, the V gene TRBV28, with 7 nucleotides matching TRBD1. Germline CDR1 is MDHEN and CDR2 is SYDVKM. V lost 2 bases and J lost 4; bases outside the gene matches: 9. The CDR3 is 16 residues long.

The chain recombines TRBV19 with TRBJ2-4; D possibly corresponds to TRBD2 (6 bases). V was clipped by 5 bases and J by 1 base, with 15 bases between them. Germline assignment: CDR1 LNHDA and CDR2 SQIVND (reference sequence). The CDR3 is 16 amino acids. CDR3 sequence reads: CASSSPPGLAKNIQYF. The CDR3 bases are TGTGCCAGTAGTTCACCGCCGGGACTCGCCAAAAACATTCAGTACTTC.

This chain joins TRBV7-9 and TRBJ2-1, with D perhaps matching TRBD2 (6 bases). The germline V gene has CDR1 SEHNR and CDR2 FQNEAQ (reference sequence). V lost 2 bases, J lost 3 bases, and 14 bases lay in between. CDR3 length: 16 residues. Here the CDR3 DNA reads TGTGCCAGCAGCTTAAATACGGGAGCACTCTACAATGAGCAGTTCTTC. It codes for CASSLNTGALYNEQFF.

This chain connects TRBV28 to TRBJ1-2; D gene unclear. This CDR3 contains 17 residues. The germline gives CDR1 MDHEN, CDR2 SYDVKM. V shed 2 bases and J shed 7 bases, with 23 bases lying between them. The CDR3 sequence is CASSLTTSAAISGGYTF. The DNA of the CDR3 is TGTGCCAGCAGTTTAACCACTTCCGCCGCCATATCTGGTGGCTACACCTTC.

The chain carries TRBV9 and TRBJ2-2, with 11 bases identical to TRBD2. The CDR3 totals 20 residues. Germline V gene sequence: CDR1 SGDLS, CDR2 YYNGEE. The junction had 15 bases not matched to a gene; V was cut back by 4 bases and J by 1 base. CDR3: CASSPRLLSGLAVNTGELFF. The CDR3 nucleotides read TGTGCCAGCAGCCCACGGCTTCTATCGGGACTAGCGGTGAACACCGGGGAGCTGTTTTTT. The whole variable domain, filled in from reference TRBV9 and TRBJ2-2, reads DSGVTQTPKHLITATGQRVTLRCSPRSGDLSVYWYQQSLDQGLQFLIQYYNGEERAKGNILERFSAQQFPDLHSELNLSSLELGDSALYFCASSPRLLSGLAVNTGELFFGEGSRLTVL.

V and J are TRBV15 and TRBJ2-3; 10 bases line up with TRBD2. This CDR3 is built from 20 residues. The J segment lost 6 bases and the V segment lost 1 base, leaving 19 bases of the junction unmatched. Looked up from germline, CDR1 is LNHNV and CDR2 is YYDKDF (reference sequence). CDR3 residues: CATSRGREREGRSSFDTQYF. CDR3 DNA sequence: TGTGCCACCAGCAGAGGGAGAGAGCGGGAGGGCCGATCTTCATTCGATACGCAGTATTTT.

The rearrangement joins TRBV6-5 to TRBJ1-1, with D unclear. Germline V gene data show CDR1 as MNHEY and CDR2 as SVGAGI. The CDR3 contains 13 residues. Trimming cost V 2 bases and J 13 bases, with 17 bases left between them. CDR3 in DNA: TGTGCCAGCAGTTACGGACCGGCGGGGAGTGGTTTCTTT. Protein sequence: CASSYGPAGSGFF.

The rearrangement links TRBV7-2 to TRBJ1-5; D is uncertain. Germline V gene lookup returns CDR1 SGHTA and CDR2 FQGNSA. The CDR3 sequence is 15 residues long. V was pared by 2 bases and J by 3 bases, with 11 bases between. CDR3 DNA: TGTGCCAGCAGCTTAACGCCTAGATCCAATCAGCCCCAGCATTTT. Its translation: CASSLTPRSNQPQHF.